This record covers a single T cell receptor beta chain. This entry comes from a study of blood T cell repertoires in COVID-19. In the authors' methods: Estimates of nucleated cell counts were drawn from the amplification of reference gene primers. The protocol was immunoSEQ multiplex PCR, while the TCRdb copy is restricted to in-frame clones and leaves out a portion. D and trimming were read from the DNA, whereas the V and J calls and clone size are those reported in that table. Of hundreds of thousands of clones listed, about 87% are singletons. Germline values: CDR1 MNHEY, CDR2 SVGEGT. Between the trimmed V and J ends, which lost 6 bases and 1 base, there was a span of 18 bases. The CDR3 is made up of 16 amino acids.

The TCR sequence derives from a man younger than 30 with COVID-19, enrolled during active disease. The genes are TRBV6-2 or TRBV6-3 and TRBJ1-2, with D possibly matching TRBD1 (5 bases). Sequenced material: peripheral blood. The CDR3, as DNA: TGTGCCAGCAGCCCTCCTTCGGGGGGGGTTAACTATGGCTACACCTTC. Translation: CASSPPSGGVNYGYTF.